A single sample is the source of the 26 T cell receptor beta chains below, sequenced in a study of cytomegalovirus exposure and HLA in healthy donors (dated by TCRdb to the late 2010s). To prepare the library, the immunoSEQ multiplex PCR assay was applied. A mixture of 60 forward primers for TCR Vbeta segments and 13 reverse primers for TCR Jbeta segments was used in the multiplex PCR. Imported from immuneACCESS, the table was reduced by TCRdb to in-frame sequences with V and J called. These copies leave out some clones; in studies compared against another copy, an unresolved V gene accounts for under half, and the cause of the remainder is not known. In all, the sample holds fewer than 100,000 clones, and under 85% of those were seen once. Roughly 2% of the sample goes to the ten largest clones. Sequencing used PBMCs. Receptors were obtained from a middle-aged man in good health and CMV-seronegative.

V is TRBV6-6 and J is TRBJ2-4; D is possibly TRBD1 (5 bases). V dropped 6 bases and J dropped 4 bases, with 13 bases sitting between them. Germline values: CDR1 MNHNY, CDR2 SVGAGI (reference sequence). CDR3 length equals 14 residues. The DNA of the CDR3 is TGTGCCAGCAGACAAATGACAGCTAAAAACATTCAGTACTTC. It is translated as CASRQMTAKNIQYF.

This chain joins TRBV6-5 and TRBJ2-7; D may be TRBD2 (5 bases). The germline CDR1 and CDR2 sequences are MNHEY and SVGAGI. The V end lost 2 bases, the J end lost 5 bases, and 10 bases lay between the germline ends. The CDR3 is 13 amino acids. The CDR3 nucleotides read TGTGCCAGCAGTTACCAATCTAGCCACGAGCAGTACTTC. Translating it yields CASSYQSSHEQYF.

The chain uses TRBV6-5 and TRBJ2-7; perhaps TRBD1 as D (5 bases). Looked up from germline, CDR1 is MNHEY and CDR2 is SVGAGI. Deletions cut 0 bases from V and 3 bases from J, with 12 bases between. There are 15 residues in the CDR3. CDR3 sequence reads: CASSYSSIGDYEQYF. CDR3 DNA: TGTGCCAGCAGTTACTCGAGTATAGGGGACTACGAGCAGTACTTC.

V and J are TRBV5-1 and TRBJ2-6; TRBD1 is a possible D gene (5 bases). The CDR3 totals 16 residues. V dropped 2 bases and J dropped 0 bases, with 9 bases sitting between them. From germline, CDR1 is SGHRS and CDR2 YFSETQ. CDR3 residues: CASSLGVSSGANVLTF. CDR3 sequence (DNA): TGCGCCAGCAGCTTAGGGGTATCCTCTGGGGCCAACGTCCTGACTTTC.

This clone has more than one count but fewer than ten. This sequence joins TRBV9 and TRBJ2-1; a possible D gene is TRBD1 (6 bases). Germline values: CDR1 SGDLS, CDR2 YYNGEE. V was clipped by 4 bases and J by 2 bases, with 16 bases between them. The length of the CDR3 is 16 residues. CDR3 protein: CASSLHARGTYNEQFF. As DNA, the CDR3 is TGTGCCAGCAGCCTCCATGCCAGGGGAACCTACAATGAGCAGTTCTTC. The variable domain in full, with the rest retrieved from reference TRBV9 and TRBJ2-1, is DSGVTQTPKHLITATGQRVTLRCSPRSGDLSVYWYQQSLDQGLQFLIQYYNGEERAKGNILERFSAQQFPDLHSELNLSSLELGDSALYFCASSLHARGTYNEQFFGPGTRLTVL.

The J gene is TRBJ2-7, the V gene TRBV29-1; TRBD1 matches 12 bases. The V gene's germline CDR1 is SQVTM and CDR2 ANQGSEA. The CDR3 spans 11 residues. The trim removed 6 bases at V and 12 bases at J, leaving 6 bases unmatched. This chain's CDR3 is CSVGDRGQWYF. The CDR3 nucleotides read TGCAGCGTAGGGGACAGGGGGCAGTGGTACTTC.

Comments on this clone: Different DNA sequences within this sample yield the same CDR3. V is TRBV4-3 and J is TRBJ2-7; TRBD2 might be the D (6 bases). Germline loops: CDR1 LGHNA, CDR2 YSLEER. Trimming took 1 base from V and 3 from J, leaving 10 bases between them. The CDR3 sequence is 14 residues long. The CDR3 here is CASSQGAGGYEQYF. Written as DNA, the CDR3 is TGCGCCAGCAGCCAAGGGGCCGGGGGCTACGAGCAGTACTTC.

V and J are TRBV4-1 and TRBJ2-3, with TRBD1 matching over 7 bases. CDR1 is MGHRA and CDR2 is YSYEKL in the germline V gene. This CDR3 is built from 17 residues. After removal of 1 base from V and 1 base from J, the junction contained 8 bases not matched to a gene. As DNA, the CDR3 is TGCGCCAGCAGCCAAGTAACAGGGGTCTTAGGCACAGATACGCAGTATTTT. It is translated as CASSQVTGVLGTDTQYF.

The CDR3 DNA follows: TGTGCCTGGAGTGTAGGTCGGAGGTACTACGAGCAGTACTTC. This translates into CAWSVGRRYYEQYF. The chain links TRBV30 to TRBJ2-7; D possibly corresponds to TRBD2 (5 bases). The CDR3 runs to 14 residues. V was shortened by 0 bases and J by 3 bases, with 12 bases between the two germline ends. Germline V gives CDR1 GTSNPN, CDR2 SVGIG (reference sequence). Using reference TRBV30 and TRBJ2-7 for the parts outside the CDR3, the full variable domain is SQTIHQWPATLVQPVGSPLSLECTVEGTSNPNLYWYRQAAGRGLQLLFYSVGIGQISSEVPQNLSASRPQDRQFILSSKKLLLSDSGFYLCAWSVGRRYYEQYFGPGTRLTVT.

V usage is TRBV7-9 and J usage is TRBJ2-3, with 12 bases that match TRBD2. The germline CDR1 and CDR2 sequences are SEHNR and FQNEAQ (reference sequence). Trimming cost V 5 bases and J 4 bases; bases outside gene matches: 4. This CDR3 is 15 amino acids long. The DNA of the CDR3 is TGTGCCAGCAGCCCTACTAGCGGGAGGTCAGATACGCAGTATTTT. It translates to CASSPTSGRSDTQYF.

As for this clone: Relative to the germline gene, one junction end is altered; a read error may explain this. The V and J genes are TRBV7-2 and TRBJ1-1, with unresolved D. The germline V gene encodes CDR1 SGHTA and CDR2 FQGNSA. This CDR3 is built from 14 residues. The CDR3 sequence: CASSSYPLTGRLGW. The DNA for the CDR3 is TGTGCCAGCAGCTCATACCCACTTACGGGTAGGCTGGGTTGG. The full variable domain, rest sourced from reference TRBV7-2 and TRBJ1-1, is GAGVSQSPSNKVTEKGKDVELRCDPISGHTALYWYRQSLGQGLEFLIYFQGNSAPDKSGLPSDRFSAERTGGSVSTLTIQRTQQEDSAVYLCASSSYPLTGRLGWGQGTRLTVV.

This chain joins TRBV27 and TRBJ2-2; 10 positions agree with TRBD1. The CDR3 spans 17 residues. Trimming at V came to 6 bases and at J to 7 bases, leaving 14 bases not matched to a gene. Germline lookup yields CDR1 MNHEY and CDR2 SMNVEV (reference sequence). The CDR3 loop reads CASSPRPGQGLHGELFF. DNA for the CDR3: TGTGCCAGCAGCCCCCGCCCGGGACAGGGGCTCCACGGGGAGCTGTTTTTT.

The chain couples TRBV7-2 to TRBJ2-3, with TRBD2 identical over 10 bases. The CDR3 loop spans 15 amino acids. Trimming cost V 6 bases and J 0 bases; bases outside gene matches: 3. In germline, CDR1 is SGHTA, CDR2 FQGNSA. CDR3: CASRERGGSTDTQYF. DNA for the CDR3: TGTGCCAGCAGGGAGCGGGGGGGAAGCACAGATACGCAGTATTTT.

There are a few counts of this clone. The chain links TRBV18 to TRBJ2-5, with a possible D match to TRBD1 (6 bases). Germline V CDR1 and CDR2: KGHSH, LQKENI. V dropped 5 bases and J dropped 3 bases, with 10 bases sitting between them. This CDR3 contains 13 residues. CDR3 amino acids: CASSLGQKETQYF. The CDR3 DNA reads as TGTGCCAGCTCATTAGGACAGAAAGAGACCCAGTACTTC.

The rearrangement uses TRBV19 and TRBJ2-2; D is unresolved. Germline assignment: CDR1 LNHDA and CDR2 SQIVND (reference sequence). V gave up 3 bases and J gave up 3 bases, with 8 bases separating them. The CDR3 is 14 amino acids. CDR3 protein: CASSITAYTGELFF. The CDR3 DNA reads TGTGCCAGTAGTATTACTGCCTACACCGGGGAGCTGTTTTTT.

This chain connects TRBV18 to TRBJ2-1, with 8 positions matching TRBD2. Germline values: CDR1 KGHSH, CDR2 LQKENI. This CDR3 comprises 16 residues. J gave up 9 bases and V 0 bases, and 10 bases lay outside the gene matches. CDR3 loop: CASSPPLGLGGSEQFF. The CDR3 DNA reads as TGTGCCAGCTCACCACCGCTGGGACTAGGTGGGAGTGAGCAGTTCTTC. Full variable domain (rest looked up from reference TRBV18 and TRBJ2-1): NAGVMQNPRHLVRRRGQEARLRCSPMKGHSHVYWYRQLPEEGLKFMVYLQKENIIDESGMPKERFSAEFPKEGPSILRIQQVVRGDSAAYFCASSPPLGLGGSEQFFGPGTRLTVL.

The rearrangement links TRBV21-1 to TRBJ2-7; the table's TRBD1 call for D was not verified on the DNA. TRBV21-1 is reported as a pseudogene. The CDR3 spans 14 residues. In DNA, the CDR3 is TGTGCCACCACACAATGGGACAGTTCCTACGAGCAGTACTTC. It specifies CATTQWDSSYEQYF.

The CDR3 loop is CASSLWTGPTINEQFF. CDR3 sequence (DNA): TGCGCCAGCAGCCTGTGGACAGGGCCGACAATCAATGAGCAGTTCTTC. This chain joins TRBV4-3 and TRBJ2-1; 8 bases match TRBD1. The germline V gene has CDR1 LGHNA and CDR2 YSLEER. CDR3 length equals 16 residues. The V segment lost 4 bases and the J segment 6 bases; nucleotides outside the gene matches: 11.

V usage is TRBV19 and J usage is TRBJ2-3; no clear D. The germline V gene encodes CDR1 LNHDA and CDR2 SQIVND (reference sequence). The V and J ends lost 4 bases and 5 bases respectively, with 7 bases between them. The CDR3 covers 12 residues. The CDR3 loop reads CASSTTEDTQYF. For the CDR3, the DNA is TGTGCCAGTAGTACCACAGAAGATACGCAGTATTTT.

The sample holds one count of this clone. The rearrangement links TRBV7-8 to TRBJ2-5; TRBD2 aligns across 8 bases. The CDR3 contains 17 residues. V was clipped by 8 bases and J by 7 bases; unmatched bases: 21. In germline, CDR1 is SGHVS, CDR2 FQNEAQ. The CDR3 loop is CASLSSMRGRGVGTQYF. As DNA, the CDR3 is TGTGCCAGCCTCTCGTCGATGCGGGGGCGGGGGGTTGGGACCCAGTACTTC.

The chain recombines TRBV28 with TRBJ1-6; D might be TRBD1 (5 bases). The CDR3 sequence is 16 residues long. V was cut by 2 bases and J by 7 bases, with 15 bases left in between. Germline V lookup: CDR1 MDHEN, CDR2 SYDVKM. The CDR3 loop is CASSLRFAGENSPLHF. In nucleotides, the CDR3 is TGTGCCAGCAGTTTAAGGTTTGCGGGGGAAAATTCACCCCTCCACTTT. Filled out from reference TRBV28 and TRBJ1-6, the complete variable domain reads DVKVTQSSRYLVKRTGEKVFLECVQDMDHENMFWYRQDPGLGLRLIYFSYDVKMKEKGDIPEGYSVSREKKERFSLILESASTNQTSMYLCASSLRFAGENSPLHFGNGTRLTVT.

The chain employs TRBV7-2 and TRBJ1-2; no firm D call. There are 15 residues in the CDR3. The V and J ends lost 4 bases and 7 bases respectively, with 19 bases between them. Germline CDR1 SGHTA, CDR2 FQGNSA. CDR3: CASSYPPGIGLGYTF. The CDR3 nucleotides are TGTGCCAGCAGCTACCCCCCGGGAATAGGACTTGGCTACACCTTC.

The chain is built from TRBV19 and TRBJ2-7; D is unclear. V lost 4 bases, J lost 3 bases, and 10 bases lay in between. Germline lookup yields CDR1 LNHDA and CDR2 SQIVND (reference sequence). This CDR3 is 13 amino acids long. The CDR3, as DNA: TGTGCCAGTAGTACGACACTTTACTACGAGCAGTACTTC. Translation: CASSTTLYYEQYF.

The chain carries TRBV14 and TRBJ2-2; D unresolved. The CDR3 is made up of 13 amino acids. Trimming cost V 1 base and J 7 bases, with 7 bases left between them. Germline CDR1 and CDR2: SGHDN and FVKESK. CDR3 nucleotides: TGTGCCAGCAGCCAAGTGCATAGCGGGGAGCTGTTTTTT. This gives the protein CASSQVHSGELFF.

The V and J genes are TRBV7-2 and TRBJ2-5; D remains ambiguous. The better agreement between TRBJ2-7 and the DNA end casts doubt on the J call. CDR3 length: 14 residues. Germline V lookup: CDR1 SGHTA, CDR2 FQGNSA. The CDR3 here is CASSLGRSSYEQYF. CDR3 DNA: TGTGCCAGCAGCTTAGGGAGAAGCTCCTACGAGCAGTACTTC.

V is TRBV7-2 and J is TRBJ2-3; a weak D match, TRBD2 (6 bases). V was trimmed by 5 bases and J by 4 bases, leaving 10 bases between them. Germline CDR1 is SGHTA and CDR2 is FQGNSA. The CDR3 length is 13 residues. The CDR3 DNA reads TGTGCCAGCAGCCCAGGGAGGTCAGATACGCAGTATTTT. Protein: CASSPGRSDTQYF.